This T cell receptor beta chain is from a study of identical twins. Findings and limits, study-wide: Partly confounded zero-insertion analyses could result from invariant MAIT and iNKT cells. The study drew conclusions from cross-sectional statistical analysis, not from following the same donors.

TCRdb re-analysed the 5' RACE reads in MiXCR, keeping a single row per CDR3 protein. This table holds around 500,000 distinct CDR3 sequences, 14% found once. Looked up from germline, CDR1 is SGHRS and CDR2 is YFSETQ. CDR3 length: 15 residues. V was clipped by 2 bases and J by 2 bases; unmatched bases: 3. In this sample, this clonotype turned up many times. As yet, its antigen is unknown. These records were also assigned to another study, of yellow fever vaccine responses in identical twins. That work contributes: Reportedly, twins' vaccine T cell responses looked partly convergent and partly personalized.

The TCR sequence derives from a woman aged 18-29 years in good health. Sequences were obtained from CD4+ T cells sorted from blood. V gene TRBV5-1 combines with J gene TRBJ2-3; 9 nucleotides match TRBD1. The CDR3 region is CASSFRTGDTDTQYF. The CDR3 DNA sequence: TGCGCCAGCAGCTTCAGGACAGGGGACACAGATACGCAGTATTTT.